This T cell receptor (beta chain) appears in the sequencing data of a study of T cell repertoires in cytomegalovirus infection. Details on this clonotype: Antigen specificity is unknown.

A single record per CDR3 protein comes from TCRdb applying MiXCR to the reads. The sample carries about 830,000 distinct CDR3 sequences, around a third recorded once. The source of this sequence is a human donor in good health (CMV status not recorded). Some clones in this sample may be carry-over from other donors' samples. The sequenced sample was cultured CD8+ T cells from PBMCs, obtained from culture after CMV antigen stimulation.

The CDR3 nucleotides read TGTGCCAGCAGTTCCCCGACGGGGGATATTAGCAATCAGCCCCAGCATTTT. Protein product: CASSSPTGDISNQPQHF. The V and J genes are TRBV28 and TRBJ1-5; D is perhaps TRBD1 (5 bases). This CDR3 spans 17 amino acids. V was clipped by 4 bases and J by 0 bases, with 16 bases between them. Per the germline V gene, CDR1 is MDHEN and CDR2 is SYDVKM.